Described below is a single T cell receptor beta chain sequence and its context. Antigen: not known. Sequencing was performed with immunoSEQ multiplex PCR; in TCRdb, only in-frame clones are kept and a portion is missing. The table has 150,000 to 200,000 clones, roughly 94% seen once. V lost 6 bases and J lost 4, with 10 bases in between. Germline loops: CDR1 LNHDA, CDR2 SQIVND (reference sequence). This CDR3 region has 13 residues. This record comes from a study of T cell responses to AZD1222 COVID-19 vaccine. General observations from the study: As reported, nearly half of all spike-specific TCRs target variant regions that are unmutated.

The sequencing used peripheral blood, collected 28 days after the second AZD1222 dose. The clonotype comes from an adult who received the AZD1222 COVID-19 vaccine. This chain joins TRBV19 and TRBJ1-5; perhaps TRBD1 as D (6 bases). CDR3 sequence reads: CASRSTGNQPQHF. The CDR3 DNA sequence: TGTGCCAGTAGATCGACAGGAAATCAGCCCCAGCATTTT. The variable domain in full, completed from reference TRBV19 and TRBJ1-5, reads DGGITQSPKYLFRKEGQNVTLSCEQNLNHDAMYWYRQDPGQGLRLIYYSQIVNDFQKGDIAEGYSVSREKKESFPLTVTSAQKNPTAFYLCASRSTGNQPQHFGDGTRLSIL.